Reported below is one T cell receptor (beta chain). Time point: recipient sample about 28 days before transplant, after cytoreduction. These data come from a study of T cell clonotyping in hematopoietic cell transplantation. Between the trimmed V and J ends, which lost 5 bases and 0 bases, there was a span of 15 bases. The CDR3 extends over 16 amino acids. CDR1 and CDR2 from the germline V gene are SGHNT and YENEEA. Profiled with immunoSEQ multiplex PCR; TCRdb holds only in-frame clones, not every one. There are tens of thousands of clones in the sample; about 96% occur only once, and around 1.5% lies in the top ten.

The rearrangement links TRBV11-3 to TRBJ2-3; D is unresolved. Sequenced here: peripheral blood mononuclear cells, sampled before stem cell transplant. The clonotype was recovered from a woman in her fifties or sixties with acute myeloid leukemia. Some clones in this sample may be carry-over from other donors' samples. The DNA for the CDR3 is TGTGCCAGCAGCCACGGCCGAGGACGTAGCACAGATACGCAGTATTTT. It translates to CASSHGRGRSTDTQYF.